The sequence of this T cell receptor beta chain was determined in a study of T-cell memory formation after mild COVID-19 (dated by TCRdb to about 2021). Concerning the study at large: TCR sequence clusters from the two donors were found to be largely donor specific. In a couple of donors, T-cell clones that expanded and contracted after mild COVID-19 were followed by sequencing TCRalpha and TCRbeta repertoires longitudinally. Two young, previously healthy adult volunteers made up the cohort, one male and one female.

Sequenced using an Illumina NovaSeq 6000. Using 5'RACE with constant-segment primers, TCRalpha and TCRbeta cDNA libraries were constructed, with sample barcodes and unique molecular identifiers added in the process. Trizol reagent was used to extract RNA from every sample. The libraries were amplified in two PCR steps, and the second step added a second sample barcode and Illumina TruSeq adapters. Sequencing of the libraries was done on an Illumina NovaSeq, producing 2 x 150 bp paired-end reads. As for the authors' bioinformatics: Demultiplexing of reads and collapsing into UMI-guided consensus sequences were performed with migec v1.2.7. Using mixcr v2.1.11, the UMI consensuses were aligned to TRA and TRB V and J templates and assembled into clonotypes. Expanded or contracted clonotypes were those called significant by both edgeR and NoisET, with noise models trained on biological replicates. For edgeR calls, the cutoffs were a false discovery rate-adjusted p below 0.01 and a log2 fold-change threshold of 1. As an exploratory analysis of dynamics, PCA with hierarchical clustering was applied to max-normalized trajectories of the 1000 most abundant clonotypes. Separately sequenced CD4+ and CD8+ repertoires were used to assign the CD4 or CD8 phenotype of responding clones. The public sequencing data were trimmed at Q25 with fastp and processed into clonotypes with MiXCR by TCRdb, which kept only in-frame beta chains. Rows with a matching CDR3 protein are joined into one entry that keeps the most common DNA and genes. None of the V and J calls come from the authors' own analysis; TCRdb made them. This sample holds 500,000 to 650,000 distinct CDR3 sequences; 20% to 25% were observed only once. The ten largest clonotypes hold approximately 8.4% of the sample.

Summary of the overall study and its limitations: SARS-CoV-2 specificity was not confirmed for the second-wave clones peaking on day 37. The study included only two mild cases, and larger cohorts that include severe cases with pre-infection samples were judged to be necessary. Balanced CD4/CD8 phenotypes were observed for clones contracting from day 15 to 85, whereas a bias towards CD4+ was observed for a second wave of clones expanding from day 15 to 37. Some responding clones were detected in pre-infection memory, suggesting pre-existing cross-reactive memory T cells joined the SARS-CoV-2 response. Contracting CD4+ clones were found mainly in CM and EM memory subsets, while CD8+ clones were enriched in EMRA.

Ficoll-Paque density gradient centrifugation was used to isolate PBMCs. A few counts support this clonotype. Its target antigen remains unknown. Nothing much larger sits one base from this clone, and base qualities are not available. The V and J ends are trimmed by 4 bases and 0 bases, leaving 12 bases between them. The CDR3 starts with the cysteine, ends with the phenylalanine, and has 16 residues. Only CDR3 DNA remains: 48 bases, in frame from the first base. For CDR1 and CDR2, the germline V gene (reference sequence) lists SEHNR and FQNEAQ. Recombination joined TRBV7-9 with TRBJ2-2; a tentative D call is TRBD1 (5 bases match). The material sequenced was PBMCs or a T cell subset sorted from them (not recorded which). The origin of this receptor is an adult woman who had mild COVID-19 (a few samples of this study predate the infection). The sample titles of this study are shuffled in the database, so cell type and time point are left out; the donor was told from shared clones. The DNA sequence is given as TGTGCCAGCAGCTCGTTACAGGATTCGAACACCGGGGAGCTGTTTTTT. This encodes CASSSLQDSNTGELFF.